The 25 T cell receptor beta chains listed next were all sequenced from one sample in a study of blood T cell repertoires in COVID-19. Assay used: immunoSEQ multiplex PCR; TCRdb lists only in-frame clones, some missing. Of about 89,000 clones in the sample, 87% are singletons; the top ten hold about 16%. The specimen was peripheral blood. The receptors were gathered from a male donor with acute or convalescent COVID-19.

This chain uses TRBV5-6 with TRBJ1-1, with D possibly TRBD1 on 6 matching bases. The length of the CDR3 is 13 residues. Trimming removed 3 bases at V and 7 bases at J, with 13 bases between. CDR1 is SGHDT and CDR2 is YYEEEE in the germline V gene. DNA for the CDR3: TGTGCCAGCAGCTCGACAGGCTGGGTTGAAGCTTTCTTT. The encoded protein is CASSSTGWVEAFF.

CDR3 sequence (DNA): TGTGCCAGCAGACCCGACACAGGGGTCACTGAAGCTTTCTTT. Translated, it gives CASRPDTGVTEAFF. V gene TRBV3-1 (or the pseudogene TRBV3-2) combines with J gene TRBJ1-1, with 7 bases aligning to TRBD1. V lost 6 bases to trimming and J lost 4 bases; unmatched junction nucleotides: 8. The CDR3 loop spans 14 amino acids. From germline, CDR1 is LGHDT and CDR2 YNNKEL (reference sequence).

The rearrangement links TRBV2 to TRBJ1-2, with TRBD1 as a possible D gene (5 bases). Germline V gives CDR1 SNHLY, CDR2 FYNNEI. CDR3 length equals 13 residues. The germline V and J ends were trimmed by 7 bases and 1 base, with 10 bases remaining between them. CDR3 protein: CASKSDSNYGYTF. The CDR3, as DNA: TGTGCCAGCAAGAGTGACAGTAACTATGGCTACACCTTC.

The J gene is TRBJ1-6, the V gene TRBV5-6, with D tentatively TRBD1 (6 bases). This CDR3 spans 15 amino acids. The germline V and J ends were trimmed by 2 bases and 4 bases, with 10 bases remaining between them. CDR1 and CDR2 (germline): SGHDT, YYEEEE. The CDR3 loop is CASSFRQAYNSPLHF. CDR3 DNA sequence: TGTGCCAGCAGCTTCCGACAGGCGTATAATTCACCCCTCCACTTT.

The chain uses TRBV5-6 and TRBJ2-5, with D perhaps TRBD2 (7 bases). V was pared by 4 bases and J by 4 bases, with 17 bases between. This CDR3 has 15 amino acids. Germline CDR1 and CDR2: SGHDT and YYEEEE. CDR3 nucleotide sequence: TGTGCCAGCAGCCCACTTGCGGGGGCGGGAGAGACCCAGTACTTC. Amino acids: CASSPLAGAGETQYF.

Regarding this clone: The same CDR3 arises from other DNA sequences in this sample as well. CDR3 DNA sequence: TGCGCCAGCAGCTGGGGACTCGCGGGGGGGATAACCTACGAGCAGTACTTC. As protein: CASSWGLAGGITYEQYF. The chain has TRBV5-1 and TRBJ2-7; 9 bases map to TRBD2. Trimming at V came to 3 bases and at J to 2 bases, leaving 12 bases not matched to a gene. The CDR3 is 17 residues long. Germline V gives CDR1 SGHRS, CDR2 YFSETQ.

The rearrangement joins TRBV15 to TRBJ1-1; 9 positions agree with TRBD1. Germline V lookup: CDR1 LNHNV, CDR2 YYDKDF (reference sequence). The V segment lost 6 bases and the J segment 6 bases; nucleotides outside the gene matches: 8. CDR3 size: 14 residues. The CDR3 DNA is TGTGCCACCAGGACAGGGGGTCAAAGTCCTGAAGCTTTCTTT. Its translation: CATRTGGQSPEAFF.

The J gene is TRBJ2-7, the V gene TRBV7-2; 7 bases are a match to TRBD2. Germline loops: CDR1 SGHTA, CDR2 FQGNSA. Trimming removed 1 base from V and 2 bases from J; junction bases left unmatched: 14. The length of the CDR3 is 18 residues. The chain's CDR3 is CASSLGPRSGTNPYEQYF. The DNA of the CDR3 is TGTGCCAGCAGCTTAGGTCCGAGGTCGGGGACTAACCCCTACGAGCAGTACTTC.

The J gene is TRBJ1-5, the V gene TRBV5-6, with D tentatively TRBD1 (6 bases). Trimming left V 0 bases short and J 5 bases short, with 15 bases between. Per germline, CDR1 SGHDT and CDR2 YYEEEE. The CDR3 extends over 16 amino acids. CDR3 loop: CASSLAAGNRDQPQHF. The CDR3 DNA reads TGTGCCAGCAGCTTGGCCGCTGGGAACAGGGATCAGCCCCAGCATTTT.

This chain joins TRBV7-9 and TRBJ1-4, with D possibly being TRBD1 (6 bases). The V and J ends lost 5 bases and 3 bases respectively, with 13 bases between them. There are 15 residues in the CDR3. Germline V gene data show CDR1 as SEHNR and CDR2 as FQNEAQ (reference sequence). The CDR3 DNA is TGTGCCAGCAGCATAAACAGGGCGGCTAATGAAAAACTGTTTTTT. Protein: CASSINRAANEKLFF.

The chain couples TRBV11-3 to TRBJ2-7, with 7 bases fitting TRBD1. The CDR3 consists of 13 residues. V was clipped by 5 bases and J by 5 bases; unmatched bases: 6. Germline CDR1 is SGHNT and CDR2 is YENEEA. CDR3 sequence (DNA): TGTGCCAGCAGCACGACAGGGACCGACGAGCAGTACTTC. As protein: CASSTTGTDEQYF.

This clone was detected only once. The chain recombines TRBV5-6 with TRBJ2-7, with 9 bases aligning to TRBD1. J gave up 6 bases and V 5 bases, and 9 bases lay outside the gene matches. Germline values: CDR1 SGHDT, CDR2 YYEEEE. This CDR3 region has 14 residues. Written as DNA, the CDR3 is TGTGCCAGCAGAGCCGGGACAGGGTCCGGCGAGCAGTACTTC. It is translated as CASRAGTGSGEQYF.

J is TRBJ2-3 and V is TRBV7-2, with 13 bases that match TRBD2. The germline V gene encodes CDR1 SGHTA and CDR2 FQGNSA. V lost 4 bases, J lost 2 bases, and 6 bases stayed unmatched. This CDR3 has 17 residues. The CDR3 protein is CASSSGLAGTLTDTQYF. CDR3 DNA sequence: TGTGCCAGCAGCTCGGGACTAGCGGGGACACTCACAGATACGCAGTATTTT.

The chain is built from TRBV19 and TRBJ1-5; D might be TRBD1 (5 bases). Germline V gives CDR1 LNHDA, CDR2 SQIVND (reference sequence). This CDR3 region has 14 residues. The V end lost 4 bases, the J end lost 1 base, and 8 bases lay between the germline ends. In DNA form, the CDR3 reads TGTGCCAGTAGTAGGGGCAGGAGCAATCAGCCCCAGCATTTT. Encoded protein: CASSRGRSNQPQHF.

The chain couples TRBV7-9 to TRBJ1-2; D may be TRBD1 (6 bases). The CDR3 runs to 16 residues. CDR1 and CDR2 (germline): SEHNR, FQNEAQ (reference sequence). Trimming removed 5 bases at V and 1 base at J, with 17 bases between. CDR3: CASSQTLQGGNYGYTF. The CDR3 DNA reads TGTGCCAGCAGCCAAACCCTACAGGGTGGTAACTATGGCTACACCTTC.

This sequence joins TRBV14 and TRBJ1-1; 10 nucleotides match TRBD1. V dropped 8 bases and J dropped 5; count of bases not matched to a gene: 5. CDR1 SGHDN and CDR2 FVKESK come from the germline V gene. CDR3 length equals 13 residues. The CDR3 DNA is TGTGCCAGCTCACGGACAGGGGGAACTGAAGCTTTCTTT. It specifies CASSRTGGTEAFF.

The V gene is TRBV5-1, the J gene TRBJ1-1; D not certain. CDR3 length: 12 amino acids. Trimming stripped 7 bases from V and 1 base from J, with 8 bases between. Germline loops: CDR1 SGHRS, CDR2 YFSETQ. CDR3 DNA sequence: TGCGCCAGCGGTCGGGGGAACACTGAAGCTTTCTTT. It encodes CASGRGNTEAFF. The full variable domain, in which reference TRBV5-1 and TRBJ1-1 provide the parts outside the CDR3, is KAGVTQTPRYLIKTRGQQVTLSCSPISGHRSVSWYQQTPGQGLQFLFEYFSETQRNKGNFPGRFSGRQFSNSRSEMNVSTLELGDSALYLCASGRGNTEAFFGQGTRLTVV.

The chain employs TRBV30 and TRBJ1-1; a possible D gene is TRBD1 (5 bases). V was cut by 4 bases and J by 4 bases, with 22 bases left in between. Looked up from germline, CDR1 is GTSNPN and CDR2 is SVGIG (reference sequence). CDR3 length: 16 amino acids. The CDR3 nucleotides read TGTGCCTGGACTTATGTGCATCTACCCGGGGGCACTGAAGCTTTCTTT. As protein: CAWTYVHLPGGTEAFF.

This clone was detected only once. The chain couples TRBV13 to TRBJ2-3; 11 bases agree with TRBD2. From germline, CDR1 is PRHDT and CDR2 FYEKMQ (reference sequence). J gave up 5 bases and V 5 bases, and 6 bases lay outside the gene matches. This CDR3 region has 15 residues. The CDR3: CASSPLAGAGDTQYF. Written as DNA, the CDR3 is TGTGCCAGCAGCCCACTAGCGGGGGCCGGAGATACGCAGTATTTT. Combining the CDR3 with reference TRBV13 and TRBJ2-3 gives the whole variable domain AAGVIQSPRHLIKEKRETATLKCYPIPRHDTVYWYQQGPGQDPQFLISFYEKMQSDKGSIPDRFSAQQFSDYHSELNMSSLELGDSALYFCASSPLAGAGDTQYFGPGTRLTVL.

The chain uses TRBV30 and TRBJ1-4; D is perhaps TRBD1 (6 bases). This CDR3 comprises 17 residues. CDR1 and CDR2 (germline): GTSNPN, SVGIG (reference sequence). The V and J ends lost 2 bases and 5 bases respectively, with 21 bases between them. CDR3 sequence (DNA): TGTGCCTGGAGTAGGGGGACCCCACCTACTTCCAATGAAAAACTGTTTTTT. It yields the protein CAWSRGTPPTSNEKLFF.

The chain employs TRBV6-5 and TRBJ1-2, with 7 bases matching TRBD1. The CDR3 runs to 14 residues. The V segment lost 6 bases and the J segment 4 bases; nucleotides outside the gene matches: 8. Germline CDR1 and CDR2: MNHEY and SVGAGI. This chain's CDR3 is CASRPQGVAYGYTF. The CDR3 region has the DNA TGTGCCAGCAGGCCCCAGGGGGTAGCCTATGGCTACACCTTC.

The chain employs TRBV11-2 and TRBJ2-7; 7 nucleotides align to TRBD2. The germline V gene has CDR1 SGHAT and CDR2 FQNNGV. This CDR3 spans 16 amino acids. With V trimmed by 2 bases and J by 5 bases, 12 bases remained unmatched. The CDR3 DNA follows: TGTGCCAGCAGCTTAACAGTCGGGGGGTACAGACACGAGCAGTACTTC. This encodes CASSLTVGGYRHEQYF.

The chain joins TRBV28 to TRBJ1-6; weak D call: TRBD1 (6 bases). This CDR3 contains 15 residues. V shed 6 bases and J shed 9 bases, with 18 bases lying between them. Germline V gene data show CDR1 as MDHEN and CDR2 as SYDVKM. The CDR3 sequence: CASSADSGGASPLHF. The CDR3 DNA reads TGTGCCAGCAGCGCGGACAGTGGTGGCGCTTCACCCCTCCACTTT.

This chain connects TRBV11-2 to TRBJ1-3; D possibly corresponds to TRBD1 (6 bases). V was pared by 5 bases and J by 4 bases, with 12 bases between. This CDR3 has 14 amino acids. Per germline, CDR1 SGHAT and CDR2 FQNNGV. For the CDR3, the DNA is TGTGCCAGCAGCCTCGCAAGGGGGGGAAACACCATATATTTT. Protein product: CASSLARGGNTIYF.

The chain uses TRBV25-1 and TRBJ1-2, with D uncertain. CDR3 length: 12 amino acids. Germline lookup yields CDR1 MGHDK and CDR2 SYGVNS. The germline V and J ends were trimmed by 6 bases and 8 bases, with 13 bases remaining between them. CDR3 nucleotides: TGTGCCAGCAGCCTCCCAGGTGGAGGCTACACCTTC. It yields the protein CASSLPGGGYTF.